Below are 20 T cell receptor beta chains sequenced from a single sample in a study of PD-1 blockade in classical Hodgkin lymphoma. All patients relapsed after autologous stem cell transplantation, and brentuximab vedotin exposure varied. Only in-frame clones appear in the TCRdb table, and some are missing; sequencing was by immunoSEQ multiplex PCR. Of about 11,000 clones listed, around 80% are singletons. Sequencing used peripheral blood mononuclear cells (PBMCs), obtained at baseline. All receptors come from a human donor with classical Hodgkin lymphoma.

The chain combines TRBV20-1 with TRBJ1-3; no clear D. The V end lost 6 bases, the J end lost 4 bases, and 4 bases lay between the germline ends. The length of the CDR3 is 10 residues. CDR1 and CDR2 from the germline V gene are DFQATT and SNEGSKA (reference sequence). CDR3 in DNA: TGCAGTGCCCGGGGAAACACCATATATTTT. Translating it yields CSARGNTIYF.

This chain links TRBV7-2 with TRBJ1-1; TRBD1 matches 8 bases. The germline V gene encodes CDR1 SGHTA and CDR2 FQGNSA. This CDR3 region has 14 residues. V gave up 5 bases and J gave up 10 bases; unmatched junction bases: 12. CDR3 protein: CASSTGTGPFRAFF. Here the CDR3 DNA reads TGTGCCAGCAGCACCGGGACAGGCCCTTTTCGAGCTTTCTTT.

This clone came up once. The chain has TRBV5-5 and TRBJ1-2, with D tentatively TRBD1 (5 bases). Germline loops: CDR1 SGHKS, CDR2 YYEKEE (reference sequence). This CDR3 is 16 amino acids long. The V end was cut by 6 bases, the J end by 4 bases, with 22 bases between. The CDR3 DNA reads TGTGCCAGCACCCTCTTTCGTCAGCAGGGTCTCTATGGCTACACCTTC. Protein: CASTLFRQQGLYGYTF. The whole variable domain, filled in from reference TRBV5-5 and TRBJ1-2, reads DAGVTQSPTHLIKTRGQQVTLRCSPISGHKSVSWYQQVLGQGPQFIFQYYEKEERGRGNFPDRFSARQFPNYSSELNVNALLLGDSALYLCASTLFRQQGLYGYTFGSGTRLTVV.

The V gene is TRBV5-1, the J gene TRBJ1-4, with a possible D match to TRBD1 (5 bases). V was cut by 2 bases and J by 6 bases, with 11 bases left in between. Germline V CDR1 and CDR2: SGHRS, YFSETQ. The CDR3 is 14 amino acids. This CDR3 is CASSLRGGDEKLFF. CDR3 sequence (DNA): TGCGCCAGCAGCTTAAGGGGAGGGGATGAAAAACTGTTTTTT. Full variable domain (missing parts from reference TRBV5-1 and TRBJ1-4): KAGVTQTPRYLIKTRGQQVTLSCSPISGHRSVSWYQQTPGQGLQFLFEYFSETQRNKGNFPGRFSGRQFSNSRSEMNVSTLELGDSALYLCASSLRGGDEKLFFGSGTQLSVL.

The chain has TRBV5-1 and TRBJ1-1; D is possibly TRBD1 (5 bases). The CDR3 is 14 amino acids. V lost 0 bases, J lost 5 bases, and 11 bases lay in between. CDR1 and CDR2 from the germline V gene are SGHRS and YFSETQ. The CDR3 sequence is CASSLVPGSTEAFF. The CDR3 DNA reads TGCGCCAGCAGCTTGGTCCCAGGGTCGACTGAAGCTTTCTTT.

This chain uses TRBV10-1 with TRBJ1-2; D is ambiguous. V lost 5 bases and J 4 bases, leaving 20 bases between the germline ends. The CDR3 extends over 16 amino acids. CDR1 is WNHNN, CDR2 SYGVQD, per germline (reference sequence). In nucleotides, the CDR3 is TGCGCCAGCAGTCGCGTTATAACGCGAAAGACCTATGGCTACACCTTC. It yields the protein CASSRVITRKTYGYTF.

The chain recombines TRBV2 with TRBJ1-4; the D is unclear. CDR1 and CDR2 (germline): SNHLY, FYNNEI. The CDR3 totals 12 residues. The V gene lost 2 bases and the J gene lost 8 bases, with 6 bases spanning the gap. CDR3 region: CASSESPEKLFF. In DNA form, the CDR3 reads TGTGCCAGCAGTGAATCCCCGGAAAAACTGTTTTTT.

The rearrangement joins TRBV5-4 to TRBJ1-2, with 9 bases that match TRBD1. The CDR3 runs to 14 residues. With 5 bases clipped from V and 4 bases from J, the junction kept 6 bases outside the gene matches. Germline V gives CDR1 SGHNT, CDR2 YYREEE (reference sequence). The CDR3 loop is CASSGTGNSYGYTF. Written as DNA, the CDR3 is TGTGCCAGCAGTGGGACAGGGAATAGCTATGGCTACACCTTC.

This chain uses TRBV5-8 with TRBJ1-1, with D perhaps TRBD1 (5 bases). Germline assignment: CDR1 SGHTS and CDR2 YDEGEE. The CDR3 sequence is 13 residues long. V was pared by 1 base and J by 10 bases, with 14 bases between. The CDR3 bases are TGTGCCAGCAGCTTGCGCTCTTGGGGGGGAGCTTTCTTT. This sequence encodes CASSLRSWGGAFF.

J is TRBJ2-1 and V is TRBV5-1, with 7 bases fitting TRBD2. Per the germline V gene, CDR1 is SGHRS and CDR2 is YFSETQ. This CDR3 has 13 residues. J lost 8 bases, V lost 4 bases, and 6 bases had no gene match. The chain's CDR3 is CASSGPGGHEQFF. DNA for the CDR3: TGCGCCAGCAGCGGACCGGGAGGCCATGAGCAGTTCTTC.

The genes are TRBV28 and TRBJ1-5; perhaps TRBD1 as D (6 bases). The CDR3 spans 14 residues. V gave up 3 bases and J gave up 6 bases, with 12 bases separating them. Germline CDR1 MDHEN, CDR2 SYDVKM. The CDR3: CASSFFEGGQPQHF. The CDR3 DNA follows: TGTGCCAGCAGTTTTTTTGAAGGGGGTCAGCCCCAGCATTTT.

This clone was observed a single time. The DNA of the CDR3 is TGTGCCAGTAGTATAGTGGGACCACTTGCGTTCGACAATGAGCAGTTCTTC. Protein product: CASSIVGPLAFDNEQFF. The rearrangement joins TRBV19 to TRBJ2-1, with D perhaps assigned TRBD1 or TRBD2 (5 bases each). Germline assignment: CDR1 LNHDA and CDR2 SQIVND (reference sequence). The V end lost 1 base, the J end lost 5 bases, and 18 bases lay between the germline ends. The CDR3 runs 17 residues. Using reference TRBV19 and TRBJ2-1 for the parts outside the CDR3, the full variable domain is DGGITQSPKYLFRKEGQNVTLSCEQNLNHDAMYWYRQDPGQGLRLIYYSQIVNDFQKGDIAEGYSVSREKKESFPLTVTSAQKNPTAFYLCASSIVGPLAFDNEQFFGPGTRLTVL.

This clone was seen once. The gene calls are TRBV23-1 and TRBJ1-5, with 9 bases matching TRBD1. TRBV23-1 is an ORF; its function is uncertain. The V segment lost 4 bases and the J segment 3 bases; nucleotides outside the gene matches: 4. The CDR3 is made up of 15 amino acids. The CDR3 coding sequence is TGCGCCAGCAGTCTGACAGGGGGACTCAATCAGCCCCAGCATTTT. Translation gives CASSLTGGLNQPQHF.

This clone has only a few counts. The rearrangement links TRBV5-1 to TRBJ2-1, with 10 bases lining up with TRBD1. This CDR3 is 15 amino acids long. Germline lookup yields CDR1 SGHRS and CDR2 YFSETQ. Germline trimming cut 0 bases from V and 7 bases from J; bases unmatched to any gene: 4. The CDR3: CASSLGQGAVNEQFF. The CDR3 DNA is TGCGCCAGCAGCTTGGGACAGGGGGCAGTGAATGAGCAGTTCTTC.

This clone was counted a few times. The chain employs TRBV9 and TRBJ2-7, with 7 bases aligning to TRBD2. This CDR3 is 15 amino acids long. Trimming removed 7 bases from V and 2 bases from J; junction bases left unmatched: 12. CDR1 SGDLS and CDR2 YYNGEE come from the germline V gene. The chain's CDR3 is CASSPHGGSAYEQYF. The CDR3 DNA sequence: TGTGCCAGCTCACCCCACGGGGGGAGCGCCTACGAGCAGTACTTC.

This chain links TRBV30 with TRBJ2-2; D gene unclear. The CDR3 is 13 amino acids. Between the trimmed V and J ends, which lost 2 bases and 2 bases, there was a span of 6 bases. Germline V gene lookup returns CDR1 GTSNPN and CDR2 SVGIG (reference sequence). CDR3 protein: CAWSWVNTGELFF. The CDR3 nucleotides read TGTGCCTGGAGTTGGGTAAACACCGGGGAGCTGTTTTTT.

This rearrangement joins TRBV15 to TRBJ2-3; D possibly corresponds to TRBD2 (5 bases). The germline V and J ends were trimmed by 3 bases and 10 bases, with 14 bases remaining between them. Germline V gene data show CDR1 as LNHNV and CDR2 as YYDKDF (reference sequence). The CDR3 length is 13 residues. The CDR3 is CATSRVLGVAQYF. The CDR3 DNA reads as TGTGCCACCAGCAGGGTGCTCGGGGTCGCGCAGTATTTT.

This chain joins TRBV7-2 and TRBJ2-7, with 11 bases lining up with TRBD1. The CDR3 spans 14 residues. V gave up 5 bases and J gave up 3 bases; unmatched junction bases: 3. Germline lookup yields CDR1 SGHTA and CDR2 FQGNSA. The CDR3 reads CASSRDRGDYEQYF. CDR3 coding DNA: TGTGCCAGCAGCCGGGACAGGGGGGACTACGAGCAGTACTTC.

The gene calls are TRBV10-3 and TRBJ2-3, with 12 bases lining up with TRBD1. The germline V gene encodes CDR1 ENHRY and CDR2 SYGVKD. Trimming took 11 bases from V and 4 from J; bases not matched to a gene: 13. This CDR3 is built from 16 residues. CDR3 sequence (DNA): TGTGCCCATAGGGGCTGGGGACAGGGGGCCTCAGATACGCAGTATTTT. It codes for CAHRGWGQGASDTQYF.

This clone has a handful of counts. This chain links TRBV7-7 with TRBJ2-3; TRBD2 matches at 11 bases. Germline V gene data show CDR1 as SSHAT and CDR2 as FNYEAQ (reference sequence). V lost 3 bases to trimming and J lost 2 bases; unmatched junction nucleotides: 1. The CDR3 spans 15 residues. The CDR3 sequence: CASSFSGGDTDTQYF. DNA for the CDR3: TGTGCCAGCAGCTTTAGCGGGGGGGACACAGATACGCAGTATTTT. The entire variable domain, with the rest obtained from reference TRBV7-7 and TRBJ2-3, is as follows: GAGVSQSPRYKVTKRGQDVTLRCDPISSHATLYWYQQALGQGPEFLTYFNYEAQPDKSGLPSDRFSAERPEGSISTLTIQRTEQRDSAMYRCASSFSGGDTDTQYFGPGTRLTVL.